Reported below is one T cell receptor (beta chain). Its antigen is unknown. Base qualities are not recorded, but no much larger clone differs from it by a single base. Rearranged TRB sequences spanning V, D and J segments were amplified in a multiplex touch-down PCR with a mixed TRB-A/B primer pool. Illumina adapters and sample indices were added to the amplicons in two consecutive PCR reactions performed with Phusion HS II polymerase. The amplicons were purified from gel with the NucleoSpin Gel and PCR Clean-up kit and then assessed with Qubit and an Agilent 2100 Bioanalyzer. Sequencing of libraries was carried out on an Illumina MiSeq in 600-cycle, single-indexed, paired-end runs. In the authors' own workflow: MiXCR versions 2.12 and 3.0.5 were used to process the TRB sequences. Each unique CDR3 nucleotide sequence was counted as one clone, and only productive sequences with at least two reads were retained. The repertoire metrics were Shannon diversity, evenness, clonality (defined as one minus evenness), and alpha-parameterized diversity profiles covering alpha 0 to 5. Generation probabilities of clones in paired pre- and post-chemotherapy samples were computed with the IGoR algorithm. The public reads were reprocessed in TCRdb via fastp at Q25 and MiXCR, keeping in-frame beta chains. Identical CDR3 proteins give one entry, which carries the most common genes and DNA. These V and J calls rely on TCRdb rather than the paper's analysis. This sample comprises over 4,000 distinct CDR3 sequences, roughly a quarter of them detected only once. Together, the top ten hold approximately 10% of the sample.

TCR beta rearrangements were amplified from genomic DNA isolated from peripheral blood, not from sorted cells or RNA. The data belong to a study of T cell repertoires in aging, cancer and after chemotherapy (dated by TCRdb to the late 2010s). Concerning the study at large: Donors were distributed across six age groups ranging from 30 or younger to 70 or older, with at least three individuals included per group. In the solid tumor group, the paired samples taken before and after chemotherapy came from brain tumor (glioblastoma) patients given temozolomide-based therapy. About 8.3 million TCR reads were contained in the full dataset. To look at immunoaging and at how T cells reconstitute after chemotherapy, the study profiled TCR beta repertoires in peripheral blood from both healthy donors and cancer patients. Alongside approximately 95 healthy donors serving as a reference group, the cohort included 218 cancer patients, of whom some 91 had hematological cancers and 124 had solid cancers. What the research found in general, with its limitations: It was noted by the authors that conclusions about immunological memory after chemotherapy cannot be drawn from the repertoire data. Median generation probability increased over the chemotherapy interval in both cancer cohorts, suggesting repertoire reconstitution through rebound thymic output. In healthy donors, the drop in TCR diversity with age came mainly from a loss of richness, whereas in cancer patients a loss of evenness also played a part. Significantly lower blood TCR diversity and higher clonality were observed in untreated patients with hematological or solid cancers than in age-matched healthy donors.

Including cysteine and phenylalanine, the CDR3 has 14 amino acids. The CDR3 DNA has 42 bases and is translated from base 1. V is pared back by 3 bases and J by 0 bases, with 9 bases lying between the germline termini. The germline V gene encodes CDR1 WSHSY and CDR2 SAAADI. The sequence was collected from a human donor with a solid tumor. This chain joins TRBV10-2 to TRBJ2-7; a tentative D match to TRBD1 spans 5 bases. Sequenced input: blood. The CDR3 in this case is CASSESDSSYEQYF. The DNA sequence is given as TGCGCCAGCAGTGAAAGTGACAGCTCCTACGAGCAGTACTTC.